Each of the 20 T cell receptor beta chains below was sequenced from the same sample in a study of shared clonotypes between healthy human individuals. Profiling relied on immunoSEQ multiplex PCR, and the TCRdb table lists in-frame clones only, not all of them. The table has 1.4 million to 1.5 million clones, roughly 96% seen once. The sample consisted of naive CD4+ T cells sorted from blood. The subset: CD45RA+ positively selected. The receptors here all came from a man aged 25-45 years in good health.

V gene TRBV28 combines with J gene TRBJ2-5; the match to TRBD2 covers 9 bases. The junction had 5 bases not matched to a gene; V was cut back by 6 bases and J by 3 bases. The germline V gene encodes CDR1 MDHEN and CDR2 SYDVKM. The CDR3 length is 14 residues. The CDR3, as DNA: TGTGCCAGCAGGACGATAGCGGGAGAAGAGACCCAGTACTTC. This encodes CASRTIAGEETQYF. The complete variable domain, with remaining parts taken from reference TRBV28 and TRBJ2-5, reads DVKVTQSSRYLVKRTGEKVFLECVQDMDHENMFWYRQDPGLGLRLIYFSYDVKMKEKGDIPEGYSVSREKKERFSLILESASTNQTSMYLCASRTIAGEETQYFGPGTRLLVL.

Regarding this clone: Germline is not matched at one junction end, which may reflect a read error. CDR3 amino acids: CASSYSRGPDFEQYF. The CDR3 nucleotides are TGTGCCAGCAGCTACTCCAGGGGACCGGACTTCGAGCAGTACTTC. The chain carries TRBV6-5 and TRBJ2-7; a weak D match, TRBD1 (6 bases). CDR1 is MNHEY and CDR2 is SVGAGI in the germline V gene. The CDR3 contains 15 residues.

The chain uses TRBV6-1 and TRBJ2-7, with D perhaps matching TRBD1 (6 bases). Per the germline V gene, CDR1 is MNHNS and CDR2 is SASEGT. The CDR3 length is 11 residues. Trimming pared 7 bases from V and 5 bases from J, leaving 9 bases between. CDR3: CASKNRDEQYF. CDR3 sequence (DNA): TGTGCCAGCAAGAACAGGGACGAGCAGTACTTC.

This clone was seen more than once but under ten times. The chain recombines TRBV19 with TRBJ2-1; D may be TRBD2 (6 bases). Germline lookup yields CDR1 LNHDA and CDR2 SQIVND (reference sequence). This CDR3 is 14 amino acids long. V dropped 10 bases and J dropped 3 bases, with 16 bases sitting between them. The CDR3 spells CATKTWRDYNEQFF. DNA of the CDR3: TGTGCCACTAAGACGTGGCGGGACTACAATGAGCAGTTCTTC.

This chain joins TRBV18 and TRBJ2-3, with D perhaps matching TRBD1 or TRBD2 (6 bases each). With 1 base removed from V and 2 bases from J, the gap between germline ends came to 10 bases. Germline V lookup: CDR1 KGHSH, CDR2 LQKENI. CDR3 length: 15 amino acids. CDR3 sequence: CASSPQGGYTDTQYF. The CDR3 DNA reads as TGTGCCAGCTCACCACAGGGGGGTTACACAGATACGCAGTATTTT.

The V gene is TRBV7-3, the J gene TRBJ1-1; the match to TRBD1 covers 8 bases. V lost 4 bases, J lost 3 bases, and 7 bases stayed unmatched. The CDR3 has 15 amino acids. Germline V gives CDR1 SGHTA, CDR2 FQGTGA. CDR3 bases: TGTGCCAGCAGCTGGGGACAGGCTGGGGACACTGAAGCTTTCTTT. This sequence encodes CASSWGQAGDTEAFF. The full variable domain, in which reference TRBV7-3 and TRBJ1-1 provide the parts outside the CDR3, is GAGVSQTPSNKVTEKGKYVELRCDPISGHTALYWYRQSLGQGPEFLIYFQGTGAADDSGLPNDRFFAVRPEGSVSTLKIQRTERGDSAVYLCASSWGQAGDTEAFFGQGTRLTVV.

The chain has TRBV5-1 and TRBJ2-7, with D maybe TRBD2 (6 bases). Looked up from germline, CDR1 is SGHRS and CDR2 is YFSETQ. V dropped 4 bases and J dropped 2 bases, with 13 bases sitting between them. The CDR3 totals 14 residues. CDR3 sequence: CASSPGGDAYEQYF. CDR3 DNA sequence: TGCGCCAGCAGCCCTGGCGGGGACGCCTACGAGCAGTACTTC.

The V and J genes are TRBV30 and TRBJ1-2; 7 bases align to TRBD1. The CDR3 loop spans 12 amino acids. Germline V gene data show CDR1 as GTSNPN and CDR2 as SVGIG (reference sequence). V shed 4 bases and J 7 bases; nucleotides not matched to a gene: 6. The CDR3 nucleotides read TGTGCCTGGACCCAGGGGGGGGGTGGCTACACCTTC. It yields the protein CAWTQGGGGYTF.

J is TRBJ1-2 and V is TRBV2; D possibly corresponds to TRBD1 (5 bases). Germline V lookup: CDR1 SNHLY, CDR2 FYNNEI. The length of the CDR3 is 15 residues. Between the trimmed V and J ends, which lost 2 bases and 6 bases, there was a span of 16 bases. The CDR3 here is CASSETKARAHGYTF. In DNA form, the CDR3 reads TGTGCCAGCAGTGAAACAAAGGCCAGGGCCCATGGCTACACCTTC.

This clone was found a few times. J is TRBJ2-7 and V is TRBV28, with D possibly being TRBD2 (5 bases). Germline lookup yields CDR1 MDHEN and CDR2 SYDVKM. Trimming removed 2 bases from V and 4 bases from J, with 9 bases in between. This CDR3 comprises 13 residues. The DNA for the CDR3 is TGTGCCAGCAGTTTACGGGGTGGGTACGAGCAGTACTTC. Its protein is CASSLRGGYEQYF.

V gene TRBV10-1 combines with J gene TRBJ2-7; D call uncertain. This CDR3 region has 14 residues. The germline CDR1 and CDR2 sequences are WNHNN and SYGVQD (reference sequence). The V and J ends lost 2 bases and 5 bases respectively, with 13 bases between them. CDR3 sequence (DNA): TGCGCCAGCAGTGAGACCCTGCTAAGGGACGAGCAGTACTTC. This translates into CASSETLLRDEQYF.

V and J are TRBV18 and TRBJ1-1; D is uncertain. Germline V gene data show CDR1 as KGHSH and CDR2 as LQKENI. The CDR3 totals 15 residues. The V gene lost 4 bases and the J gene lost 1 base, with 13 bases spanning the gap. The DNA of the CDR3 is TGTGCCAGCTCACTCATGATGGATTCGAACACTGAAGCTTTCTTT. It is translated as CASSLMMDSNTEAFF.

This rearrangement joins TRBV7-2 to TRBJ2-1, with 8 bases matching TRBD2. CDR1 and CDR2 (germline): SGHTA, FQGNSA. There are 15 residues in the CDR3. With 8 bases clipped from V and 2 bases from J, the junction kept 8 bases outside the gene matches. The CDR3 DNA follows: TGTGCCAGCGGAGCTAGCGGGCTTACCTACAATGAGCAGTTCTTC. Its translation is CASGASGLTYNEQFF.

The chain links TRBV9 to TRBJ2-1, with TRBD2 matching 7 bases. Germline V gives CDR1 SGDLS, CDR2 YYNGEE. The CDR3 is 15 residues long. The ends lost 0 bases at V and 8 bases at J; junction bases unmatched: 8. Here the CDR3 DNA reads TGTGCCAGCAGCGTAGGCGGGAGACTCCAGTATGAGCAGTTCTTC. It is translated as CASSVGGRLQYEQFF.

The chain couples TRBV25-1 to TRBJ2-3; D is ambiguous. The V end was cut by 3 bases, the J end by 2 bases, with 9 bases between. The CDR3 covers 14 residues. The V gene's germline CDR1 is MGHDK and CDR2 SYGVNS. CDR3 region: CASSDRQPTDTQYF. DNA for the CDR3: TGTGCCAGCAGTGACCGGCAGCCCACAGATACGCAGTATTTT.

The V call is TRBV9, the J call TRBJ1-1; 10 positions agree with TRBD1. The germline V gene has CDR1 SGDLS and CDR2 YYNGEE. The junction had 8 bases not matched to a gene; V was cut back by 4 bases and J by 5 bases. The CDR3 consists of 15 residues. In nucleotides, the CDR3 is TGTGCCAGCAGCCCGTGGGACAGGGGAAGTACTGAAGCTTTCTTT. It specifies CASSPWDRGSTEAFF.

The chain links TRBV28 to TRBJ1-2; 9 nucleotides match TRBD1. CDR1 MDHEN and CDR2 SYDVKM come from the germline V gene. This CDR3 region has 18 residues. V dropped 5 bases and J dropped 8; count of bases not matched to a gene: 21. The CDR3, as DNA: TGTGCCAGCAGTCTTCTTCTAGGACAGGGGAATCCTCTCTGGGGCTACACCTTC. Protein: CASSLLLGQGNPLWGYTF.

The rearrangement uses TRBV5-4 and TRBJ2-4, with TRBD2 matching over 7 bases. In germline, CDR1 is SGHNT, CDR2 YYREEE (reference sequence). CDR3 length equals 16 residues. After removal of 4 bases from V and 2 bases from J, the junction contained 9 bases not matched to a gene. The CDR3 nucleotides read TGTGCCAGCAGCCGGAGGCTAGCGGATTCCAAAAACATTCAGTACTTC. It codes for CASSRRLADSKNIQYF.

This chain's CDR3 is CSVVKGAGDEQFF. The DNA of the CDR3 is TGCAGCGTTGTCAAGGGGGCTGGGGATGAGCAGTTCTTC. The V and J genes are TRBV29-1 and TRBJ2-1; 7 nucleotides line up with TRBD1. Germline V lookup: CDR1 SQVTM, CDR2 ANQGSEA. The CDR3 is 13 residues long. V dropped 4 bases and J dropped 8; count of bases not matched to a gene: 8.

The chain couples TRBV5-6 to TRBJ2-5; D not resolved. Trimming took off 2 bases at V and 5 bases at J, with 19 bases between the two ends. The CDR3 spans 16 residues. CDR1 is SGHDT, CDR2 YYEEEE, per germline. Written as DNA, the CDR3 is TGTGCCAGCAGCTTAATCGGACCGACAAAAGGGGAGACCCAGTACTTC. Translating gives CASSLIGPTKGETQYF. Using reference TRBV5-6 and TRBJ2-5 for the parts outside the CDR3, the full variable domain is DAGVTQSPTHLIKTRGQQVTLRCSPKSGHDTVSWYQQALGQGPQFIFQYYEEEERQRGNFPDRFSGHQFPNYSSELNVNALLLGDSALYLCASSLIGPTKGETQYFGPGTRLLVL.